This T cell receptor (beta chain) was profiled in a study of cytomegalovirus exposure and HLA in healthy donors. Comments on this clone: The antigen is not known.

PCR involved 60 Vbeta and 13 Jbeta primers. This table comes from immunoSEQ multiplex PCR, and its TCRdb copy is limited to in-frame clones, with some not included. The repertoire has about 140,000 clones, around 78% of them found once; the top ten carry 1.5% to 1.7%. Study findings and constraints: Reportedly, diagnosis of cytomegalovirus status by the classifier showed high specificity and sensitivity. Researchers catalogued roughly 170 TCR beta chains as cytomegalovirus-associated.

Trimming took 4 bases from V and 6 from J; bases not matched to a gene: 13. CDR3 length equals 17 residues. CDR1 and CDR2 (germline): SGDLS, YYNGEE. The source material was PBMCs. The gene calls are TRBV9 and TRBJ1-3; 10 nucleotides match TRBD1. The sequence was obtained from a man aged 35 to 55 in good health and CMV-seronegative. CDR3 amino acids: CASSLAGAGTGENTIYF. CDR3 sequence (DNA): TGTGCCAGCAGCCTGGCTGGGGCCGGGACAGGGGAAAACACCATATATTTT.